This section outlines one T cell receptor (beta chain) sequence together with its context. What it binds is unknown. This sample was taken from a study of chemoradiotherapy in HPV16-positive cancers. Whole-study context: Candidate HPV-specific clones and shared TCR motifs came from a couple of HPV16-positive patients. Overall study findings and caveats: HPV-responsive T-cell expansion during chemoradiotherapy was linked to improved recurrence-free survival in HPV16-positive patients. Candidate HPV-specific clones and E7-related TCR motifs grew in tumor during treatment.

Over chemoradiotherapy, repertoires were sampled more than once. The repertoire was sequenced with immunoSEQ multiplex PCR; TCRdb's copy has only in-frame clones and lacks some. The top ten clones hold approximately 9.1% of a sample with thousands of clones, 74% of them seen once. The CDR3 contains 13 residues. Germline values: CDR1 MNHEY, CDR2 SVGAGI. Between the trimmed V and J ends, which lost 5 bases and 5 bases, there was a span of 10 bases. This TCR was recovered from a human donor with HPV-associated anogenital cancer. The genes are TRBV6-5 and TRBJ1-3, with D perhaps TRBD1 (5 bases). The sample was tumor tissue, taken from a patient who underwent chemoradiotherapy. CDR3 coding DNA: TGTGCCAGCAGTGCTGGGGGACGAAACACCATATATTTT. It encodes CASSAGGRNTIYF.